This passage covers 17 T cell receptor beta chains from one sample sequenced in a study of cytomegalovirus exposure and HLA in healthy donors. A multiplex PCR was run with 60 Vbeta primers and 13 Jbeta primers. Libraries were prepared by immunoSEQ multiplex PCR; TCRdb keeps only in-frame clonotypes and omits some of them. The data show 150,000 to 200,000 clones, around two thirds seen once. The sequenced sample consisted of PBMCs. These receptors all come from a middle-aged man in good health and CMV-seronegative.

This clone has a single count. The CDR3 loop reads CASSLAFYELNEQFF. CDR3 bases: TGTGCCAGCAGCTTAGCGTTCTACGAGTTGAATGAGCAGTTCTTC. J is TRBJ2-1 and V is TRBV7-9, with D uncertain. Germline-derived CDR1 and CDR2 are SEHNR and FQNEAQ (reference sequence). V lost 0 bases and J lost 7, with 13 bases in between. The CDR3 contains 15 residues. Full variable domain (missing parts from reference TRBV7-9 and TRBJ2-1): DTGVSQNPRHKITKRGQNVTFRCDPISEHNRLYWYRQTLGQGPEFLTYFQNEAQLEKSRLLSDRFSAERPKGSFSTLEIQRTEQGDSAMYLCASSLAFYELNEQFFGPGTRLTVL.

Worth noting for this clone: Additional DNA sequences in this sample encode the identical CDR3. CDR3 sequence: CASSLDSGELFF. The CDR3 bases are TGTGCCAGCAGCCTGGACAGCGGGGAGCTGTTTTTT. The chain joins TRBV11-3 to TRBJ2-2; TRBD1 might be the D (6 bases). The CDR3 covers 12 residues. Germline values: CDR1 SGHNT, CDR2 YENEEA. The V and J ends lost 5 bases and 7 bases respectively, with 8 bases between them.

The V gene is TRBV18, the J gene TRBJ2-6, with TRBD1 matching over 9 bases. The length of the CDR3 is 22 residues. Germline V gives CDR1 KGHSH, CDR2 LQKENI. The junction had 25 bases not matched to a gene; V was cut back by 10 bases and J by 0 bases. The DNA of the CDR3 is TGTGCCATCTCCACCGGAGGGGGACAGGGTGGAAGTAAGAGCTCTGGGGCCAACGTCCTGACTTTC. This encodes CAISTGGGQGGSKSSGANVLTF. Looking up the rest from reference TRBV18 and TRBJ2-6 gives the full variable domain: NAGVMQNPRHLVRRRGQEARLRCSPMKGHSHVYWYRQLPEEGLKFMVYLQKENIIDESGMPKERFSAEFPKEGPSILRIQQVVRGDSAAYFCAISTGGGQGGSKSSGANVLTFGAGSRLTVL.

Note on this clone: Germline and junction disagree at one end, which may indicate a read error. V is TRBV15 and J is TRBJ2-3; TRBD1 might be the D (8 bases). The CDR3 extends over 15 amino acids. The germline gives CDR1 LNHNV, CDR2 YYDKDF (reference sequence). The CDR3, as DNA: TGTGCCACCAGTACAGGGGGGGGTGGCACAAATACGCAGTATTTT. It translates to CATSTGGGGTNTQYF.

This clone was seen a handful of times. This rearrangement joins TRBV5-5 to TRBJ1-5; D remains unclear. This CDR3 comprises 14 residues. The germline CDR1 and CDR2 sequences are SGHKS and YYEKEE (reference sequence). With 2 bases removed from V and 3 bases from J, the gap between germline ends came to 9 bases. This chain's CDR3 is CASSLLPSNQPQHF. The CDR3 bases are TGTGCCAGCAGCTTACTCCCTTCCAATCAGCCCCAGCATTTT.

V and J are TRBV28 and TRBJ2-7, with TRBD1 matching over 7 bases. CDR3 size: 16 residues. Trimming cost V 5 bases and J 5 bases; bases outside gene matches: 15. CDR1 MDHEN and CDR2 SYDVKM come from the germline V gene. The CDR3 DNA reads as TGTGCCAGCAGTCCCATCCGACAGGGTCGACGGGACGAGCAGTACTTC. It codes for CASSPIRQGRRDEQYF.

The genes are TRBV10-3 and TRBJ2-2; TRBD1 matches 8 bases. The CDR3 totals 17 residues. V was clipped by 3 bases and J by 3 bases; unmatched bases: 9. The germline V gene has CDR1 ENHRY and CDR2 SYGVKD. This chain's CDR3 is CAISDPGQGRYTGELFF. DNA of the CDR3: TGTGCCATCAGTGACCCCGGACAGGGACGATACACCGGGGAGCTGTTTTTT.

CDR3 coding DNA: TGTGCCAGTAGTGTAACCCGGACAGGGGTGGAGACCCAGTACTTC. Amino acid sequence: CASSVTRTGVETQYF. The chain combines TRBV19 with TRBJ2-5; 9 bases are a match to TRBD1. The CDR3 sequence is 15 residues long. The germline gives CDR1 LNHDA, CDR2 SQIVND (reference sequence). V shed 5 bases and J 5 bases; nucleotides not matched to a gene: 9.

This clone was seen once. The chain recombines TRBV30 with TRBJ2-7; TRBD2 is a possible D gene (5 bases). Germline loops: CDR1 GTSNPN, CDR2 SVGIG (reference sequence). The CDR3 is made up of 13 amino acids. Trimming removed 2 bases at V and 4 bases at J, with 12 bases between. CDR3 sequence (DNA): TGTGCCTGGAGTAATGGGCGAGGGTACGAGCAGTACTTC. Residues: CAWSNGRGYEQYF.

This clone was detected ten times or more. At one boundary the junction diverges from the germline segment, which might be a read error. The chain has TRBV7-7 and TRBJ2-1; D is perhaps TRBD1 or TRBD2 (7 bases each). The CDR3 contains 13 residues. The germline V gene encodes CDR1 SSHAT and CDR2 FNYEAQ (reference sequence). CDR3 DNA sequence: TGTGCTAGCAGCGGGACAGTGGACAATGAGCAGTTCTTC. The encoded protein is CASSGTVDNEQFF.

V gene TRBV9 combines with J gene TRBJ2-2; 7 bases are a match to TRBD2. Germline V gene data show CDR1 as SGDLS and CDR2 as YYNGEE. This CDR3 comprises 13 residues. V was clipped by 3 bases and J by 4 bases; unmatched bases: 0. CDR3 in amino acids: CASSGTSTGELFF. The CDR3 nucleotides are TGTGCCAGCAGCGGGACTAGCACCGGGGAGCTGTTTTTT.

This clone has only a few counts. CDR3 amino acids: CASRLRQGVNEKLFF. CDR3 nucleotide sequence: TGTGCCAGCAGGCTTCGACAGGGCGTCAATGAAAAACTGTTTTTT. The chain has TRBV27 and TRBJ1-4, with 7 bases lining up with TRBD1. Germline V gene sequence: CDR1 MNHEY, CDR2 SMNVEV (reference sequence). The CDR3 is made up of 15 amino acids. Trimming at V came to 6 bases and at J to 5 bases, leaving 9 bases not matched to a gene.

The CDR3 region is CASSSRTGGDNEQFF. The DNA for the CDR3 is TGTGCCAGCAGCTCCCGGACAGGGGGAGACAATGAGCAGTTCTTC. J is TRBJ2-1 and V is TRBV9; 10 bases are shared with TRBD1. The V gene's germline CDR1 is SGDLS and CDR2 YYNGEE. The CDR3 has 15 amino acids. V was pared by 4 bases and J by 5 bases, with 6 bases of the junction left unmatched.

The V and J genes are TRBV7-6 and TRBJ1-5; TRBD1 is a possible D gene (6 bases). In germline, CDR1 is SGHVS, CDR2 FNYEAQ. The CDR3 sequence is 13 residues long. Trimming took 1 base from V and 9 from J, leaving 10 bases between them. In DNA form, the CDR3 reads TGTGCCAGCAGCTTAGGGGTGACAGGGCCCCAGCATTTT. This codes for CASSLGVTGPQHF.

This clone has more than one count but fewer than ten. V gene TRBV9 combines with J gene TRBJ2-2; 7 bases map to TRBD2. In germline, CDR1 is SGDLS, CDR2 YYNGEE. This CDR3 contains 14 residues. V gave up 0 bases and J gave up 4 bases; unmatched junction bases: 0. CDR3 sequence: CASSVAGGTGELFF. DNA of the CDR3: TGTGCCAGCAGCGTAGCGGGAGGCACCGGGGAGCTGTTTTTT.

This CDR3 reads CASSPPLLAGPGSEQFF. DNA for the CDR3: TGCGCCAGCAGCCCCCCCCTACTAGCGGGACCAGGCAGTGAGCAGTTCTTC. The V and J genes are TRBV4-1 and TRBJ2-1; TRBD2 matches 10 bases. The CDR3 is made up of 17 amino acids. The V and J ends lost 4 bases and 9 bases, in that order; junction bases with no gene match: 15. Per germline, CDR1 MGHRA and CDR2 YSYEKL.

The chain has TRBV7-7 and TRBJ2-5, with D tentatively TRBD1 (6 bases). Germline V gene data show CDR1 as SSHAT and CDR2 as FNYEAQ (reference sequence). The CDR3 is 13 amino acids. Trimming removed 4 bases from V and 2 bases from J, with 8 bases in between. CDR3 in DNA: TGTGCCAGCAGCTCGGACAGTCAAGAGACCCAGTACTTC. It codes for CASSSDSQETQYF.